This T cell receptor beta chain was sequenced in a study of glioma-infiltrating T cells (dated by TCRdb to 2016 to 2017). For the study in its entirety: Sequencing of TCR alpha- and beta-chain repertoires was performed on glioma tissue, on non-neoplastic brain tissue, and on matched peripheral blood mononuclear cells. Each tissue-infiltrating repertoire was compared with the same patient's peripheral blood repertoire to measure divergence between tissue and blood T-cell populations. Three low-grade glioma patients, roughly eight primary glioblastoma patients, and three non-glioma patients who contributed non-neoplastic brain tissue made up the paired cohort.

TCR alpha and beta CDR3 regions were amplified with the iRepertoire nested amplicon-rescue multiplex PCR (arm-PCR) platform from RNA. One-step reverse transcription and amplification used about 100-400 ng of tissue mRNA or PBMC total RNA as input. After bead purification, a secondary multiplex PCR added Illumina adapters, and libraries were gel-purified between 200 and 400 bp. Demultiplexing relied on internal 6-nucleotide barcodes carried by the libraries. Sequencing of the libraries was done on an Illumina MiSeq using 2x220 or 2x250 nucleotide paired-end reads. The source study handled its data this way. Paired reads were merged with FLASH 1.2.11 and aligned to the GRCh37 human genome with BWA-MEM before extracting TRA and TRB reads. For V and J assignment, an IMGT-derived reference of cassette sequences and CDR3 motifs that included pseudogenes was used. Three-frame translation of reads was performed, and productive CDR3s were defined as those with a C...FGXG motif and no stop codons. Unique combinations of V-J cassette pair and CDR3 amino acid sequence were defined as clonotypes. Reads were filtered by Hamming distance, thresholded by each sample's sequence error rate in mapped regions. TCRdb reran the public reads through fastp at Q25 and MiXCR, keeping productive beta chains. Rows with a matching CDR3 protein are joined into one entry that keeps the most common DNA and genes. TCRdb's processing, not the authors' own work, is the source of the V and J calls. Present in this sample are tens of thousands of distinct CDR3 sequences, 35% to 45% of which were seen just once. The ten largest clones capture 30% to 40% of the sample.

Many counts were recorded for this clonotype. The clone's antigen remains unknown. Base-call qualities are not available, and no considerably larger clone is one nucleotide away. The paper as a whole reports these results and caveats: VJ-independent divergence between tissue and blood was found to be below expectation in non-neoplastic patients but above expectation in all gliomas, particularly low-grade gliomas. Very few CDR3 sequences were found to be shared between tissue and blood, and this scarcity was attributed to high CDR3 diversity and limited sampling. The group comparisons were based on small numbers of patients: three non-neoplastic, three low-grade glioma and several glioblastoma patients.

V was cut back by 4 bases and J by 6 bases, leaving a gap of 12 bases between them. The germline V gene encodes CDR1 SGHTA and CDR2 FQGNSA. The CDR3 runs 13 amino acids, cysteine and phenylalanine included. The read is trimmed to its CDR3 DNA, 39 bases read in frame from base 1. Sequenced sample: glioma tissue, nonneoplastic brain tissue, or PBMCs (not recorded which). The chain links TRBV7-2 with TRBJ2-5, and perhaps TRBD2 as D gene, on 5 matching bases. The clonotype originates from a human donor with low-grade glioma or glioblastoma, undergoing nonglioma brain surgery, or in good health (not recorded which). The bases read TGTGCCAGCAGCTCAAACGGGATCAAGACCCAGTACTTC. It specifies CASSSNGIKTQYF.